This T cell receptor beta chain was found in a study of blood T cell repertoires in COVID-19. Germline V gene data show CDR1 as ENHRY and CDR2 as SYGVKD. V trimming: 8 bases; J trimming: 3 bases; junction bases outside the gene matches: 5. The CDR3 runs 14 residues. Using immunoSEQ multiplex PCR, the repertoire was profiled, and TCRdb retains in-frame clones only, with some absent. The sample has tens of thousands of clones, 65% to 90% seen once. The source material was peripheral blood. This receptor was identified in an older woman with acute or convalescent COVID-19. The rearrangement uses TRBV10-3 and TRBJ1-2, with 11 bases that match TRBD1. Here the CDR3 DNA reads TGTGCCATCGGACAGGGGGCGGAAGACTATGGCTACACCTTC. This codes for CAIGQGAEDYGYTF.